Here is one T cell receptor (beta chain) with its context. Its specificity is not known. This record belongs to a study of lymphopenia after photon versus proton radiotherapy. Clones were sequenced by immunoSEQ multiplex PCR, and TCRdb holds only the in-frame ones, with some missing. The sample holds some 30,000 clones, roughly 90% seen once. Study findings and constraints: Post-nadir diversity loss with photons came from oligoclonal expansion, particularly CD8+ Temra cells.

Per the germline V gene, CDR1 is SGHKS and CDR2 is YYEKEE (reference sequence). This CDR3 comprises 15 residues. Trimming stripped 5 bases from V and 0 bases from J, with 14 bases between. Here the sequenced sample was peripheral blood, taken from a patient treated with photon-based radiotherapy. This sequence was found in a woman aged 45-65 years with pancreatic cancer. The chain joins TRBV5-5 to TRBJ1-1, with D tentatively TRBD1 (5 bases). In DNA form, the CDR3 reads TGTGCCAGCAGTAGGGACCCCTCGATGAACACTGAAGCTTTCTTT. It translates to CASSRDPSMNTEAFF.